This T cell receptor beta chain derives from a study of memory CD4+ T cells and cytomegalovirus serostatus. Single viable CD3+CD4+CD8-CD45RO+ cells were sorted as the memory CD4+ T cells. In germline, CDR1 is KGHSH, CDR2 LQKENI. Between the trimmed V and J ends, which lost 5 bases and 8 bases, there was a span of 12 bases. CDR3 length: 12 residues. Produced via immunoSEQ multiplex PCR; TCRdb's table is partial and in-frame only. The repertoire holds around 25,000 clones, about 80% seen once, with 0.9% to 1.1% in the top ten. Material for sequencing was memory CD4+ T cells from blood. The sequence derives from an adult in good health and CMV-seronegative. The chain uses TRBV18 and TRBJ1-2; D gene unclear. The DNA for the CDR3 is TGTGCCAGCTCATCCCCTGATTGGGGCTACACCTTC. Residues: CASSSPDWGYTF.